This T cell receptor (beta chain) was identified in a study of blood T cell repertoires in COVID-19. At the level of the study: COVID-19 samples collected from the United States, Italy and Spain covered acute and convalescent phases.

CDR1 is MGHRA and CDR2 is YSYEKL in the germline V gene. Trimming took off 4 bases at V and 4 bases at J, with 16 bases between the two ends. CDR3 length equals 15 residues. Profiled with immunoSEQ multiplex PCR; TCRdb holds only in-frame clones, not every one. The table shows roughly 270,000 clones, with about 85% occurring only once. The gene calls are TRBV4-1 and TRBJ1-2; the D is unclear. The specimen was PBMCs or T cells enriched from blood (not recorded which). The clonotype comes from a woman aged 50 to 60 who had recovered from COVID-19. CDR3 region: CASSPTFSEPYGYTF. DNA for the CDR3: TGCGCCAGCAGCCCTACCTTCTCGGAGCCCTATGGCTACACCTTC.